This T cell receptor beta chain was captured by sequencing in a study of cytomegalovirus exposure and HLA in healthy donors. Study findings and constraints: The study carried out a later analysis of TCR beta sequences. It associated 15,000 to 20,000 of them with specific HLA alleles at a false discovery rate of 0.05. Earlier results showed most TCR beta V segments being productive about 90% or about 30% of the time. Reports indicate that TCR beta sequences accurately predicted the HLA-A and HLA-B alleles of most subjects. With DRB1 most and HLA-C fewest, TCR association rates differed between HLA loci in a later analysis.

This PCR relied on a set of 60 Vbeta primers and 13 Jbeta primers. Clones were sequenced by immunoSEQ multiplex PCR, and TCRdb holds only the in-frame ones, with some missing. Here the sample spans about 190,000 clones, over 60% being singletons. Points on this clone: Its antigen is as yet unknown.

Germline assignment: CDR1 MNHEY and CDR2 SMNVEV (reference sequence). CDR3 length: 15 residues. Trimming cost V 6 bases and J 6 bases, with 21 bases left between them. Sequenced input: PBMCs. The sequence was obtained from a man aged 25 to 40 in good health and CMV-seropositive. The chain uses TRBV27 and TRBJ2-7, with D perhaps matching TRBD2 (6 bases). The CDR3: CASSPFGTSPGEQYF. The CDR3 DNA sequence: TGTGCCAGCAGCCCATTTGGGACTTCACCAGGCGAGCAGTACTTC.